This TCR beta chain was obtained from a study of blood T cell repertoires in COVID-19. There are 15 residues in the CDR3. V dropped 5 bases and J dropped 3 bases, with 13 bases sitting between them. Germline V gives CDR1 SGHVS, CDR2 FQNEAQ. Authors' data handling: Estimation of nucleated cell counts was performed using reference gene primer amplification. TCRdb keeps only in-frame clones here, not all; method: immunoSEQ multiplex PCR. The V and J calls and clone size come from that table; D and trimming were worked out from the DNA. The table lists 100,000 to 150,000 clones, approximately 80% of them singletons.

What was sequenced was peripheral blood. This TCR was recovered from a woman in her fifties or sixties with acute or convalescent COVID-19. This chain links TRBV7-8 with TRBJ1-4, with D unclear. Here the CDR3 DNA reads TGTGCCAGCAGCCTACACCCTGTGGCTAATGAAAAACTGTTTTTT. Translating gives CASSLHPVANEKLFF.